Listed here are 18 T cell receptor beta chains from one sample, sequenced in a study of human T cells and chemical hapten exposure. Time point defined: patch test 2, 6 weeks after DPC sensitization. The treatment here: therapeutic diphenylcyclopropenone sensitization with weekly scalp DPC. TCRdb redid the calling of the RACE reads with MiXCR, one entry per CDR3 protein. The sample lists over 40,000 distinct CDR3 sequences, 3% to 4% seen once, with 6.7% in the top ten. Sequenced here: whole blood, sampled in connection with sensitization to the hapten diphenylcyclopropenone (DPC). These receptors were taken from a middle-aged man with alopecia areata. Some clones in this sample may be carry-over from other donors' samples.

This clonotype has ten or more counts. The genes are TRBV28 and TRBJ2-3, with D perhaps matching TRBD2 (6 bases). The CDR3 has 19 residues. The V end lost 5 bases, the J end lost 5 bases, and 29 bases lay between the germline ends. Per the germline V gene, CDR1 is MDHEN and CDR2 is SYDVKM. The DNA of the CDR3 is TGTGCCAGCAGTCCGCACCTCAGGCGATCGGGACTTCCCCAAGATACGCAGTATTTT. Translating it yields CASSPHLRRSGLPQDTQYF.

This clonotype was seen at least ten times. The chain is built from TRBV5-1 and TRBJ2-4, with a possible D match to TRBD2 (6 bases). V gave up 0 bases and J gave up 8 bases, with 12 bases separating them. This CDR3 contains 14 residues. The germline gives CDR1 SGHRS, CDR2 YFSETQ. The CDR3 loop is CASSLGGIADIQYF. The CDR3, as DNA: TGCGCCAGCAGCTTGGGGGGGATAGCGGACATTCAGTACTTC.

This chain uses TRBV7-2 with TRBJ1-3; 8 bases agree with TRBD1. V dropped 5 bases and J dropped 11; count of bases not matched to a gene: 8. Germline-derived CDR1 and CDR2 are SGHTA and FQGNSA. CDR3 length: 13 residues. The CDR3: CASSPWTGTPIYF. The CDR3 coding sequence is TGTGCCAGCAGCCCCTGGACAGGGACACCCATATATTTT.

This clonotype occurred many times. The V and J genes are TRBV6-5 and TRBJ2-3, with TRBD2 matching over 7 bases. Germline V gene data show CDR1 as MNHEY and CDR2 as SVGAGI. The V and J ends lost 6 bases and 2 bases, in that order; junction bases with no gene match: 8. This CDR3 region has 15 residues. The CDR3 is CASRATSAYTDTQYF. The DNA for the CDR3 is TGTGCCAGCAGAGCCACTAGCGCGTACACAGATACGCAGTATTTT.

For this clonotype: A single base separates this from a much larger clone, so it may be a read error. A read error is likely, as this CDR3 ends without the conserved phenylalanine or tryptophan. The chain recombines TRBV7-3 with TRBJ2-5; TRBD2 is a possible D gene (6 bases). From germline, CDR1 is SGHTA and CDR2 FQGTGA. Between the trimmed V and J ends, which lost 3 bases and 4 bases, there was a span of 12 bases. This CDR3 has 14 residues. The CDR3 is CASSLGAGLETQYL. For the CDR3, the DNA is TGTGCCAGCAGCTTGGGAGCGGGCCTAGAGACCCAGTACCTC.

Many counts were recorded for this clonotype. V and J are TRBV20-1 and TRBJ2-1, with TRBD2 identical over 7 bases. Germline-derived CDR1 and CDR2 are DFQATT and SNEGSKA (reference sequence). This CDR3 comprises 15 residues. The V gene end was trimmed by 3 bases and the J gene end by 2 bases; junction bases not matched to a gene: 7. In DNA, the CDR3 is TGCAGTGCTAGGGCGAGCGGGGTAACCTACAATGAGCAGTTCTTC. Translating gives CSARASGVTYNEQFF.

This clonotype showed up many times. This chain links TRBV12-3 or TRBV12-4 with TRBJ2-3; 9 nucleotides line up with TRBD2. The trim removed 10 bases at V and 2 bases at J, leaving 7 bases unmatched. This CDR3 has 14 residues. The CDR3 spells CATIKREDTDTQYF. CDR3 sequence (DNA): TGTGCCACCATCAAGCGGGAGGACACAGATACGCAGTATTTT.

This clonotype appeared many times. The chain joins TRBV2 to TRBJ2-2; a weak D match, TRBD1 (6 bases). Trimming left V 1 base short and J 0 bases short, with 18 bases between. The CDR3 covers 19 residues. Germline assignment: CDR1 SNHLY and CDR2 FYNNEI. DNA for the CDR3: TGTGCCAGCAGTGAAGACCCGGCGCCGGGACAAGCGAACACCGGGGAGCTGTTTTTT. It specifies CASSEDPAPGQANTGELFF.

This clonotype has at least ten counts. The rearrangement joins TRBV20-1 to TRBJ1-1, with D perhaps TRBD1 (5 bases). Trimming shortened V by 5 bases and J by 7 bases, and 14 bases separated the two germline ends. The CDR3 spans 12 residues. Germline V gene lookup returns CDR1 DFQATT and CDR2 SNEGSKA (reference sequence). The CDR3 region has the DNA TGCAGTGCTGTCGGGGGGGTAAGTGAAGCTTTCTTT. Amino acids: CSAVGGVSEAFF.

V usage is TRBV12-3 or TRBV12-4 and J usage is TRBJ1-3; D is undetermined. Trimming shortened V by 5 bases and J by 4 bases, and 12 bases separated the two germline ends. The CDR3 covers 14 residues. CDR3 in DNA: TGTGCCAGCAGTAGGACCGCTCCAGGAAACACCATATATTTT. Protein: CASSRTAPGNTIYF.

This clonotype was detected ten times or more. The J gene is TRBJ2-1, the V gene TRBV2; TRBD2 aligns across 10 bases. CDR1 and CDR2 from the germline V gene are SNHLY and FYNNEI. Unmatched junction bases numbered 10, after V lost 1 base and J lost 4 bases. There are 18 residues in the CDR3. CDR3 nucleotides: TGTGCCAGCAGTGAAGTGACGGCCGCTAGCGGGAGATACAATGAGCAGTTCTTC. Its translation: CASSEVTAASGRYNEQFF.

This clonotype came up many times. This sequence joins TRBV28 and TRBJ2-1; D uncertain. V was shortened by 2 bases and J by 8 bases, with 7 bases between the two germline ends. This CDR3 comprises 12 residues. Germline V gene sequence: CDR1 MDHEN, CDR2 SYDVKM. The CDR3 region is CASSLDPDEQFF. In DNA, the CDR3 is TGTGCCAGCAGTTTAGATCCGGATGAGCAGTTCTTC.

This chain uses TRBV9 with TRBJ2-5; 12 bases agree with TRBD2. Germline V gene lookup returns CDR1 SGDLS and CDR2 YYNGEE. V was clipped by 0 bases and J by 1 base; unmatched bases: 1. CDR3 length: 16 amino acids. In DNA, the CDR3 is TGTGCCAGCAGCGTAGGGACTAGCGGGACCCAAGAGACCCAGTACTTC. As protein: CASSVGTSGTQETQYF.

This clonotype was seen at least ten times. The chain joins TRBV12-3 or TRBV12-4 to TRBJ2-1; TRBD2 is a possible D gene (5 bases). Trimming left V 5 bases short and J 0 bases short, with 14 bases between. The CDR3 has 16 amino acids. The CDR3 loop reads CASSAQRAGSYNEQFF. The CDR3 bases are TGTGCCAGCAGTGCCCAGAGGGCCGGCTCCTACAATGAGCAGTTCTTC.

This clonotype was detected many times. CDR3 nucleotide sequence: TGTGCCACCAGCAGAGAAAGGACAGTTAATTCACCCCTCCACTTT. This gives the protein CATSRERTVNSPLHF. This sequence joins TRBV15 and TRBJ1-6; D is perhaps TRBD1 (6 bases). The CDR3 is 15 amino acids. Trimming stripped 0 bases from V and 6 bases from J, with 9 bases between. CDR1 is LNHNV and CDR2 is YYDKDF in the germline V gene (reference sequence). Together with reference TRBV15 and TRBJ1-6, the CDR3 gives the full variable domain: DAMVIQNPRYQVTQFGKPVTLSCSQTLNHNVMYWYQQKSSQAPKLLFHYYDKDFNNEADTPDNFQSRRPNTSFCFLDIRSPGLGDTAMYLCATSRERTVNSPLHFGNGTRLTVT.

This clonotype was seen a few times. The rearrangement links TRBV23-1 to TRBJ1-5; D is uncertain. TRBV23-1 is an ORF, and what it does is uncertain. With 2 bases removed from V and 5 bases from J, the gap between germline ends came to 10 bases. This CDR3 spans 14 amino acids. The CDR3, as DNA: TGCGCCAGCAGTCAACCGAAGGAAGATCAGCCCCAGCATTTT. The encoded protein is CASSQPKEDQPQHF.

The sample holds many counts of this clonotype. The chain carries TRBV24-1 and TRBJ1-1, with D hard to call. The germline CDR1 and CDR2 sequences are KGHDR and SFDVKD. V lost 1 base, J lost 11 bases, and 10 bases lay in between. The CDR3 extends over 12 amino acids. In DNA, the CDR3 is TGTGCCACCAGTGATTTTACGGGGAGGGCTTTCTTT. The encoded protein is CATSDFTGRAFF.

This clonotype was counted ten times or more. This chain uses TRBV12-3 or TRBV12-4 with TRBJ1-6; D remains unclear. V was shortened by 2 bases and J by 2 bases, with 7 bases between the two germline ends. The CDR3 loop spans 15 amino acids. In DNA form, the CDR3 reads TGTGCCAGCAGTTTAAGGCAGACCTATAATTCACCCCTCCACTTT. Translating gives CASSLRQTYNSPLHF.